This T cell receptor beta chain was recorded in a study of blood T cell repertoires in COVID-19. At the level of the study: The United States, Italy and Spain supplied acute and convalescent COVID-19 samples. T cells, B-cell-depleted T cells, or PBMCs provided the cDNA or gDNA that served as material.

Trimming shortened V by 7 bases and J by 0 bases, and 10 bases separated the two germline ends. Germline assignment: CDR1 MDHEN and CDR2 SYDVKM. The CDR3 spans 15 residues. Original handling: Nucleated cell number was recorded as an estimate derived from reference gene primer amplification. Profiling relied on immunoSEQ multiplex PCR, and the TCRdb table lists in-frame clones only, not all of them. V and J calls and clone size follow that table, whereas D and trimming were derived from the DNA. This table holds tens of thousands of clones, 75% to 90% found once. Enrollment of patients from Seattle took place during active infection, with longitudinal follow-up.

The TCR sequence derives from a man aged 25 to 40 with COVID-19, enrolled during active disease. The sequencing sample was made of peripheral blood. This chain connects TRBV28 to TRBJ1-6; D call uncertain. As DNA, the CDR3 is TGTGCCAGCACGGAAAGGAGCTCCTATAATTCACCCCTCCACTTT. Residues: CASTERSSYNSPLHF. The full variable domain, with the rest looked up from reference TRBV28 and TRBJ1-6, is DVKVTQSSRYLVKRTGEKVFLECVQDMDHENMFWYRQDPGLGLRLIYFSYDVKMKEKGDIPEGYSVSREKKERFSLILESASTNQTSMYLCASTERSSYNSPLHFGNGTRLTVT.